The entry below describes one TCR beta chain. The antigen remains unidentified. The sample originates from a study of cytotoxic CD8 clonotypes in ibrutinib-treated CLL. General study findings and limits: Elevated clonality accompanied ibrutinib response, with a return toward baseline values at progression.

Sequencing used immunoSEQ multiplex PCR; TCRdb keeps in-frame clones, though not all of them. The data hold 250,000 or so clones, with 70% observed a single time. The receptor was derived from a human donor with chronic lymphocytic leukemia. The material sequenced was PBMCs, taken after 24 months of ibrutinib treatment.

The CDR3 here is CASSDSIGVPGELFF. The CDR3 DNA sequence: TGTGCCAGCAGTGATTCAATCGGGGTCCCCGGGGAGCTGTTTTTT. The rearrangement links TRBV25-1 to TRBJ2-2; D might be TRBD2 (5 bases). The germline V gene has CDR1 MGHDK and CDR2 SYGVNS. The CDR3 has 15 amino acids. Trimming stripped 3 bases from V and 6 bases from J, with 14 bases between.